One sample yielded the 5 T cell receptor beta chains listed below, sequenced in a study of cytomegalovirus exposure and HLA in healthy donors. The primer mix had 60 Vbeta and 13 Jbeta primers. Sequencing used immunoSEQ multiplex PCR; TCRdb keeps in-frame clones, though not all of them. The data contain about 100,000 clones, around 81% of them singletons. The sequencing sample was made of PBMCs. These receptors came from a woman aged 70-85 years in good health and CMV-seropositive.

J is TRBJ2-3 and V is TRBV25-1, with a tentative D call TRBD1 (6 bases). The germline V and J ends were trimmed by 1 base and 4 bases, with 15 bases remaining between them. In germline, CDR1 is MGHDK, CDR2 SYGVNS. CDR3 size: 16 residues. Here the CDR3 reads CASSESTGLSADTQYF. CDR3 coding DNA: TGTGCCAGCAGTGAATCAACAGGGTTGTCAGCAGATACGCAGTATTTT.

The genes are TRBV7-2 and TRBJ1-2, with 9 positions matching TRBD1. J gave up 8 bases and V 4 bases, and 5 bases lay outside the gene matches. Germline V lookup: CDR1 SGHTA, CDR2 FQGNSA. The length of the CDR3 is 13 residues. CDR3 region: CASSWGQGSGYTF. The CDR3 DNA reads as TGTGCCAGCAGCTGGGGACAGGGTAGCGGCTACACCTTC.

A few counts support this clone. This chain connects TRBV25-1 to TRBJ1-6; weak D call: TRBD1 (5 bases). The V end was cut by 6 bases, the J end by 7 bases, with 13 bases between. This CDR3 comprises 14 residues. Germline CDR1 reads MGHDK; CDR2 reads SYGVNS. The CDR3 is CASRGPGNNSPLHF. Here the CDR3 DNA reads TGTGCCAGCAGGGGCCCAGGGAACAATTCACCCCTCCACTTT.

CDR3 in amino acids: CASSADYLGTQYF. CDR3 DNA sequence: TGTGCCAGCAGTGCAGACTATCTAGGCACGCAGTATTTT. The chain has TRBV9 and TRBJ2-3; the D gene is possibly TRBD2 (5 bases). Germline values: CDR1 SGDLS, CDR2 YYNGEE. The length of the CDR3 is 13 residues. V lost 5 bases, J lost 9 bases, and 16 bases lay in between.

The CDR3 nucleotides read TGTGCCAGCAGCGGACAGGGAAGGGTCTACGAGCAGTACTTC. Residues: CASSGQGRVYEQYF. The chain links TRBV2 to TRBJ2-7; 8 bases are shared with TRBD1. The V gene's germline CDR1 is SNHLY and CDR2 FYNNEI. The CDR3 covers 14 residues. The V and J ends lost 6 bases and 3 bases, in that order; junction bases with no gene match: 7.